This passage covers 18 T cell receptor beta chains from one sample sequenced in a study of T cell responses to AZD1222 COVID-19 vaccine. Measured with immunoSEQ multiplex PCR; TCRdb has only the in-frame clones, and not every one. The sample lists under 35,000 clones, over 75% occurring once. This sample comprised peripheral blood, obtained 28 days after the second AZD1222 dose. All receptors come from an adult who received the AZD1222 COVID-19 vaccine.

This clone has just one count. The genes are TRBV7-3 and TRBJ2-1; TRBD2 aligns across 7 bases. Germline CDR1 and CDR2: SGHTA and FQGTGA. There are 16 residues in the CDR3. V lost 5 bases, J lost 0 bases, and 7 bases stayed unmatched. CDR3 loop: CASSISGDSSYNEQFF. CDR3 nucleotides: TGTGCCAGCAGCATAAGCGGGGATAGCTCCTACAATGAGCAGTTCTTC.

The J gene is TRBJ2-1, the V gene TRBV7-3, with TRBD2 matching 7 bases. The CDR3 loop spans 13 amino acids. After removal of 5 bases from V and 10 bases from J, the junction contained 8 bases not matched to a gene. The germline V gene has CDR1 SGHTA and CDR2 FQGTGA. Here the CDR3 reads CASSGLVSREQFF. The CDR3 nucleotides are TGTGCCAGCAGCGGACTAGTCAGTAGGGAGCAGTTCTTC.

This clone has only a few counts. The chain combines TRBV7-9 with TRBJ1-4; 10 bases are a match to TRBD1. This CDR3 is 14 amino acids long. Per germline, CDR1 SEHNR and CDR2 FQNEAQ (reference sequence). Trimming cost V 5 bases and J 8 bases; bases outside gene matches: 5. CDR3 nucleotide sequence: TGTGCCAGCAGCCCGGGACAGGGGCGAGAAAAACTGTTTTTT. This gives the protein CASSPGQGREKLFF.

A word on this clone: The sample contains more than one DNA sequence encoding this CDR3. The CDR3 DNA sequence: TGTGCCAGCAGTCTTAATAGCAATCAGCCCCAGCATTTT. It encodes CASSLNSNQPQHF. The J gene is TRBJ1-5, the V gene TRBV12-3 or TRBV12-4; no reliable D call. The V and J ends lost 5 bases and 0 bases respectively, with 5 bases between them. The CDR3 extends over 13 amino acids.

The chain has TRBV18 and TRBJ2-5, with 7 bases lining up with TRBD2. The V gene's germline CDR1 is KGHSH and CDR2 LQKENI. With 4 bases clipped from V and 1 base from J, the junction kept 6 bases outside the gene matches. CDR3 length equals 15 residues. In nucleotides, the CDR3 is TGTGCCAGCTCACTCAGCGGGAATCCCCAAGAGACCCAGTACTTC. Translated, it gives CASSLSGNPQETQYF.

The CDR3 loop reads CASSLHGNTEAFF. In DNA, the CDR3 is TGTGCCAGCAGCTTACATGGAAACACTGAAGCTTTCTTT. This chain links TRBV7-2 with TRBJ1-1, with D unclear. CDR3 length: 13 amino acids. CDR1 is SGHTA, CDR2 FQGNSA, per germline. Between the trimmed V and J ends, which lost 2 bases and 2 bases, there was a span of 6 bases.

This clone was seen only once. The chain couples TRBV29-1 to TRBJ1-3; 7 bases fit TRBD1. V dropped 4 bases and J dropped 4; count of bases not matched to a gene: 7. This CDR3 region has 14 residues. Looked up from germline, CDR1 is SQVTM and CDR2 is ANQGSEA. As DNA, the CDR3 is TGCAGCGTTGGTCATGGGACAGTCGGAAACACCATATATTTT. The encoded protein is CSVGHGTVGNTIYF. Using reference TRBV29-1 and TRBJ1-3 for the parts outside the CDR3, the full variable domain is SAVISQKPSRDICQRGTSLTIQCQVDSQVTMMFWYRQQPGQSLTLIATANQGSEATYESGFVIDKFPISRPNLTFSTLTVSNMSPEDSSIYLCSVGHGTVGNTIYFGEGSWLTVV.

This rearrangement joins TRBV28 to TRBJ1-1; D is perhaps TRBD1 (5 bases). The CDR3 runs 11 residues. Per germline, CDR1 MDHEN and CDR2 SYDVKM. The V end lost 10 bases, the J end lost 11 bases, and 17 bases lay between the germline ends. The CDR3 region is CATGQSSAAFF. In DNA form, the CDR3 reads TGTGCCACAGGGCAATCGAGTGCGGCTTTCTTT.

In this sample, this clone turned up a few times. CDR3 region: CASSLIAGGQETQYF. Here the CDR3 DNA reads TGTGCCAGCAGCTTGATAGCGGGGGGCCAAGAGACCCAGTACTTC. This chain joins TRBV5-6 and TRBJ2-5; 10 bases agree with TRBD2. Germline assignment: CDR1 SGHDT and CDR2 YYEEEE. The CDR3 contains 15 residues. J lost 1 base, V lost 1 base, and 1 base had no gene match.

The CDR3 DNA follows: TGCGCCAGCAGCCAAGGGACAAGCGGTGGGGGAGAGACCCAGTACTTC. It codes for CASSQGTSGGGETQYF. The V call is TRBV4-1, the J call TRBJ2-5; D could derive from TRBD1 or TRBD2 (5 bases each). This CDR3 has 16 residues. Germline loops: CDR1 MGHRA, CDR2 YSYEKL. The germline V and J ends were trimmed by 1 base and 4 bases, with 16 bases remaining between them.

The chain carries TRBV4-2 and TRBJ2-3; D is possibly TRBD2 (5 bases). Trimming shortened V by 1 base and J by 2 bases, and 10 bases separated the two germline ends. The germline gives CDR1 LGHNA, CDR2 YNFKEQ. The CDR3 is 15 amino acids. In DNA, the CDR3 is TGTGCCAGCAGCCAAGTTCCGGGGTACACAGATACGCAGTATTTT. Translated, it gives CASSQVPGYTDTQYF.

The chain links TRBV5-4 to TRBJ2-3; possible D gene TRBD1, 6 bases. The CDR3 sequence is 14 residues long. Germline V gene lookup returns CDR1 SGHNT and CDR2 YYREEE (reference sequence). With 1 base removed from V and 6 bases from J, the gap between germline ends came to 12 bases. The CDR3 DNA sequence: TGTGCCAGCAGCTTGAGTACTCAGGGGGATACGCAGTATTTT. Translated: CASSLSTQGDTQYF. Using reference TRBV5-4 and TRBJ2-3 for the parts outside the CDR3, the full variable domain is ETGVTQSPTHLIKTRGQQVTLRCSSQSGHNTVSWYQQALGQGPQFIFQYYREEENGRGNFPPRFSGLQFPNYSSELNVNALELDDSALYLCASSLSTQGDTQYFGPGTRLTVL.

J is TRBJ2-1 and V is TRBV7-2; D remains ambiguous. The germline V and J ends were trimmed by 5 bases and 12 bases, with 17 bases remaining between them. Germline-derived CDR1 and CDR2 are SGHTA and FQGNSA. The CDR3 contains 13 residues. DNA of the CDR3: TGTGCCAGCAGCCCCCAGGAAAGGTTGGGGCAGTTCTTC. It encodes CASSPQERLGQFF.

The genes are TRBV18 and TRBJ2-7; TRBD1 or TRBD2 may be the D gene (5 bases each). In germline, CDR1 is KGHSH, CDR2 LQKENI. Trimming took off 2 bases at V and 0 bases at J, with 11 bases between the two ends. The CDR3 is made up of 15 amino acids. The CDR3 DNA sequence: TGTGCCAGCTCACCAGGGACCGCCAGCTCCTACGAGCAGTACTTC. This gives the protein CASSPGTASSYEQYF.

This chain connects TRBV5-1 to TRBJ2-2; the match to TRBD2 covers 9 bases. The CDR3 loop spans 15 amino acids. V shed 2 bases and J 5 bases; nucleotides not matched to a gene: 4. The germline V gene encodes CDR1 SGHRS and CDR2 YFSETQ. CDR3 sequence reads: CASSFSSGGTGELFF. Here the CDR3 DNA reads TGCGCCAGCAGCTTCAGTAGCGGGGGAACCGGGGAGCTGTTTTTT.

The V gene is TRBV12-3 or TRBV12-4, the J gene TRBJ1-5; no clear D. The CDR3 sequence is 12 residues long. Trimming took 4 bases from V and 6 from J, leaving 7 bases between them. The chain's CDR3 is CASSSPPQPQHF. DNA of the CDR3: TGTGCCAGCAGTTCCCCCCCTCAGCCCCAGCATTTT.

This sequence joins TRBV5-6 and TRBJ1-2, with D possibly matching TRBD1 (5 bases). Trimming stripped 0 bases from V and 4 bases from J, with 7 bases between. This CDR3 is built from 13 residues. The germline gives CDR1 SGHDT, CDR2 YYEEEE. CDR3 nucleotide sequence: TGTGCCAGCAGCTTGGGACAGTTCTATGGCTACACCTTC. It encodes CASSLGQFYGYTF.

The chain couples TRBV2 to TRBJ1-2; 11 nucleotides align to TRBD1. The germline V gene has CDR1 SNHLY and CDR2 FYNNEI. The trim removed 8 bases at V and 5 bases at J, leaving 4 bases unmatched. The CDR3 runs to 13 residues. The CDR3 region has the DNA TGTGCCAGCTCGGACAGGGGGCGATATGGCTACACCTTC. Translated: CASSDRGRYGYTF.